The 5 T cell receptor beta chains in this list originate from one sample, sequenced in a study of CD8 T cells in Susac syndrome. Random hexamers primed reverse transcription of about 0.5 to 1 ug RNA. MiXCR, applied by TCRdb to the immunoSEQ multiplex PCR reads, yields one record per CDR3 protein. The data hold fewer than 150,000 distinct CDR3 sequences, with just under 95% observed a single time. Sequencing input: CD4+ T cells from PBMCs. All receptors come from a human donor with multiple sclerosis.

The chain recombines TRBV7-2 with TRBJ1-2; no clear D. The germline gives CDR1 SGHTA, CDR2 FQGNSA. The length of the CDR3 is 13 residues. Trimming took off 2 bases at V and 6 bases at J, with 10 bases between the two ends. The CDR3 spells CASSLYQPNGYTF. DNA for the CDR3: TGTGCCAGCAGCTTATACCAGCCCAATGGCTACACCTTC.

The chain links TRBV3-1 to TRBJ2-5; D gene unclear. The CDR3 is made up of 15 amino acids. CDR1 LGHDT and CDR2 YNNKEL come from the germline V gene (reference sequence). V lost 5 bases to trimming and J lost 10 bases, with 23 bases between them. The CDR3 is CASSLSLHDEMGQYF. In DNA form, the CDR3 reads TGTGCCAGCAGCTTGAGCCTTCACGACGAAATGGGCCAGTACTTC.

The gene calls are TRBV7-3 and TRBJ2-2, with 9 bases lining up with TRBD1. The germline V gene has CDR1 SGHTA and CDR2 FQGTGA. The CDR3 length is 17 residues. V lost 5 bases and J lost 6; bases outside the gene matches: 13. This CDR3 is CASSRTPGQGKPGELFF. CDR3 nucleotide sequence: TGTGCCAGCAGCCGTACCCCGGGACAGGGAAAACCCGGGGAGCTGTTTTTT.

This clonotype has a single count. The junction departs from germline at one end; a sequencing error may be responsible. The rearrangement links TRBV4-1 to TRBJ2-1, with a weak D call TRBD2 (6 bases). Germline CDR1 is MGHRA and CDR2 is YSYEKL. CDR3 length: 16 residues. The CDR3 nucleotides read TGCGCCAGCAGCCATCCCGTGCGGGACTCCAACAATGAGCAGTTCTTC. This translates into CASSHPVRDSNNEQFF.

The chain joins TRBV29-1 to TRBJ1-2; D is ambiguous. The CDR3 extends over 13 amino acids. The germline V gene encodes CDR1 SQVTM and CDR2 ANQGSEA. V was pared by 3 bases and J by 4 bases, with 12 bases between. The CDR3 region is CSVEAVNPYGYTF. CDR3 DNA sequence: TGCAGCGTTGAGGCGGTTAACCCCTATGGCTACACCTTC.